A selection of T cell receptor beta chains follows, all from one sample in a study of OX40 agonist ivuxolimab in advanced cancers. Some clones are missing from TCRdb's copy, which holds only in-frame ones; the method was immunoSEQ multiplex PCR. The sample records around 60,000 clones, about four fifths being singletons. This sample comprised CD4+ or CD8+ T cells sorted from blood, obtained in a trial of the OX40 agonist ivuxolimab. These receptors originate from an adult with an advanced solid tumor such as melanoma, head and neck, liver or kidney cancer. Both conserved end residues are part of each CDR3. Each record gives: D gene, clone size, J gene, V gene, CDR3 DNA, CDR3 protein. D genes are given only for firm matches. Size is omitted from some rows. Given values are once, few, many or a class for expanded clones.

>-|few|TRBJ1-1|TRBV7-9
TGTGCCAGCAGCCCAATCGGATTGGGTATTTCCTTT
CASSPIGLGISF
>TRBD1|-|TRBJ1-5|TRBV5-1
TGCGCCAGCAGCGCCGGGACAGGGGGAGGACAGCCCCAGCATTTT
CASSAGTGGGQPQHF
>TRBD1|-|TRBJ2-3|TRBV30
TGTGCCTGGACCCGAGGGACAGGGCTCAGCACAGATACGCAGTATTTT
CAWTRGTGLSTDTQYF
>TRBD2|-|TRBJ2-1|TRBV6-1
TGTGCCAGCAGTGAAACGGGCGGCGGGGGGGCTATCGATGAGCAGTTCTTC
CASSETGGGGAIDEQFF
>TRBD1|-|TRBJ1-2|TRBV28
TGTGCCAGCAGGCTCGGGACAGAAATCTTCGATGGCTACACCTTC
CASRLGTEIFDGYTF
>-|-|TRBJ2-3|TRBV5-8
TGTGCCAGCAGCCTGGCGACAGGATACACAGATACGCAGTATTTT
CASSLATGYTDTQYF
>-|-|TRBJ1-2|TRBV7-2
TGTGCCAGCAGCTTCCAATCCGGGTTCCTTAACTATGGCTACACCTTC
CASSFQSGFLNYGYTF
>-|-|TRBJ1-1|TRBV19
TGTGCCAGTAGTACGGACAGTCAGAACACTGAAGCTTTCTTT
CASSTDSQNTEAFF
>-|-|TRBJ2-3|TRBV27
TGTGCCAGCAGTTTAGTAACCACAGCTACGCAGTATTTT
CASSLVTTATQYF
>TRBD1|-|TRBJ2-7|TRBV9
TGTGCCAGCAGCGTAGGGGGACAGGGCGGCCACGAGCAGTACTTC
CASSVGGQGGHEQYF
>-|few|TRBJ2-1|TRBV11-3
TGTGCCAGCAGCCCCGGACGGAGCTCCTACAATGAGCAGTTCTTC
CASSPGRSSYNEQFF
>-|once|TRBJ2-7|TRBV7-2
TGTGCCAGCAGCTTAGGTCGGAGTCCCTACGAGCAGTACTTC
CASSLGRSPYEQYF
>-|-|TRBJ1-2|TRBV19
TGTGCCAGTATGAAGGACAGCGCGCGTGTCGGCTACACCTTC
CASMKDSARVGYTF
>TRBD2|-|TRBJ2-7|TRBV4-3
TGCGCCAGCAGCCTCGGACTAGCGGGGGGCTCCTACGAGCAGTACTTC
CASSLGLAGGSYEQYF
>-|few|TRBJ2-7|TRBV5-5
TGTGCCAGCAGCTTAATACCGGGGACCCCCGGCGAGCAGTACTTC
CASSLIPGTPGEQYF
>-|-|TRBJ2-3|TRBV6-6
TGTGCCAGCCCCCCGGCAGACACGATCACAGATACGCAGTATTTT
CASPPADTITDTQYF
>TRBD1|few|TRBJ1-2|TRBV30
TGTGCCTGGAGCCGGGACAGGGGCAACTATGGCTACACCTTC
CAWSRDRGNYGYTF
>-|-|TRBJ2-3|TRBV2
TGTGCCAGCACCACCCGGCAGGGCGGGGACCGTACGCAGTATTTT
CASTTRQGGDRTQYF
>TRBD1|-|TRBJ1-2|TRBV9
TGTGCCAGCAGCGCGAGGGAGACAGGGGGTAACTCCGGCTACACCTTC
CASSARETGGNSGYTF
>TRBD1|-|TRBJ2-5|TRBV30
TGTGCCTGGAGCCGAGGGACAGACCAAGAGACCCAGTACTTC
CAWSRGTDQETQYF
>TRBD2|-|TRBJ2-3|TRBV7-8
TGTGCCAGCAGAGCGGGGGCTAGCACAGATACGCAGTATTTT
CASRAGASTDTQYF
>-|few|TRBJ1-5|TRBV15
TGTGCCACCAGCAGAGTCGGTCAGCCCCAGCATTTT
CATSRVGQPQHF
>-|few|TRBJ1-5|TRBV10-3
TGTGCCATCAGTGCCACCCCTGCGCAGGGAAGCAATCAGCCCCAGCATTTT
CAISATPAQGSNQPQHF
>-|-|TRBJ2-3|TRBV28
TGTGCCAGCAGTTTGCGGGCAGGGGGCACAGATACGCAGTATTTT
CASSLRAGGTDTQYF
>TRBD2|-|TRBJ2-1|TRBV11-2
TGTGCCAGCAGCTTAGTTCGGACTAGTATTCCCCAACCCAATGAGCAGTTCTTC
CASSLVRTSIPQPNEQFF
>-|-|TRBJ2-5|TRBV5-1
TGCGCCAGCAGCTTGCCCCGCGCACAGGTACAAGAGACCCAGTACTTC
CASSLPRAQVQETQYF
>TRBD1|-|TRBJ1-5|TRBV5-5
TGTGCCAGCAGCTCGACTACTACAGGGGGCATAAGCGCTTATCAGCCCCAGCATTTT
CASSSTTTGGISAYQPQHF
>TRBD1|-|TRBJ1-6|TRBV7-9
TGTGCCAGCAGCTGGGACAGTGGGAATTCACCCCTCCACTTT
CASSWDSGNSPLHF
>-|-|TRBJ2-2|TRBV21-1
TGTGCCAGCAGTGGGACTAGCGGGAACACCGGGGAGCTGTTTTTT
CASSGTSGNTGELFF
>-|-|TRBJ2-4|TRBV7-9
TGTGCCAGCAGCTTATTCCCAGAAGAGGGGATAGCCAAAAACATTCAGTACTTC
CASSLFPEEGIAKNIQYF
>-|once|TRBJ1-5|TRBV6-5
TGTGCCAGCAGTGCCCTCGGAGATCAGCCCCAGCATTTT
CASSALGDQPQHF
>-|-|TRBJ2-2|TRBV7-9
TGTGCCAGCAGCCTGACGGCGGCTGCCGGGGAGCTGTTTTTT
CASSLTAAAGELFF
>TRBD2|-|TRBJ2-7|TRBV18
TGTGCCAGCTCCGGCCCTAGCGGGGACGCCTACGAGCAGTACTTC
CASSGPSGDAYEQYF
>TRBD1|-|TRBJ2-2|TRBV6-6
TGTGCCAGCATAGGTCCGGGACAGGGGTACACCGGGGAGCTGTTTTTT
CASIGPGQGYTGELFF
>-|-|TRBJ1-4|TRBV25-1
TGTGCCAGCAGTTCCGGGATAAATGAAAAACTGTTTTTT
CASSSGINEKLFF
>-|-|TRBJ1-3|TRBV15
TGTGCCACCAGCAGGGGTTCAGCTGGAAACACCATATATTTT
CATSRGSAGNTIYF
>-|-|TRBJ2-5|TRBV7-6
TGTGCCAGCAGCATATCGGCCGGGGCCCAGTACTTC
CASSISAGAQYF
>TRBD1|-|TRBJ2-2|TRBV5-1
TGCGCCAGCAGCTTAACAGGGGACACCGGGGAGCTGTTTTTT
CASSLTGDTGELFF
>TRBD1|-|TRBJ2-1|TRBV6-1
TGTGCCAGCAGTGCCGGGACAGGGGGCTCTAATGAGCAGTTCTTC
CASSAGTGGSNEQFF
>-|-|TRBJ1-6|TRBV2
TGCGCCAGCAGTGACGGGACACTCACGCTGTTATATAATTCACCCCTCCACTTT
CASSDGTLTLLYNSPLHF
>-|-|TRBJ1-2|TRBV11-3
TGTGCCAGCAGCGAGGGAGACTATGGCTACACCTTC
CASSEGDYGYTF
>TRBD2|-|TRBJ2-2|TRBV7-2
TGTGCCAGCAGCTTAACAGCGGGAGTAGCCGGGGAGCTGTTTTTT
CASSLTAGVAGELFF
>-|many|TRBJ1-1|TRBV30
TGTGCCTGGAGTGTTGACAGCGCTAACACTGAAGCTTTCTTT
CAWSVDSANTEAFF
>-|-|TRBJ1-5|TRBV27
TGTGCCAGCAGTTTGGGGGGGATGGATCAGCCCCAGCATTTT
CASSLGGMDQPQHF
>-|-|TRBJ1-1|TRBV6-5
TGTGCCAGCAGTTCGGGTTTTTGGGGGTCGGTTGAAGCTTTCTTT
CASSSGFWGSVEAFF
>-|-|TRBJ2-7|TRBV5-1
TGCGCCAGCAGCTTGTTTGAGTCGGGAGCCATGGGCTACGAGCAGTACTTC
CASSLFESGAMGYEQYF
>-|few|TRBJ1-2|TRBV5-6
TGTGCCAGCAGCTTGTTAAAAACGGTGGGTGGCTACACCTTC
CASSLLKTVGGYTF
>-|-|TRBJ1-1|TRBV6-5
TGTGCCAGCAACCAACCAGGGGTACGAGCTTTCTTT
CASNQPGVRAFF
>TRBD2|-|TRBJ2-5|TRBV9
TGTGCCAGCAGCCTGACTAGCGGGGGGCTCGGGACCCAGTACTTC
CASSLTSGGLGTQYF
>TRBD1|-|TRBJ1-1|TRBV20-1
TGCAGTGCTAGCGGACAGGTTGAAGCTTTCTTT
CSASGQVEAFF
>-|few|TRBJ1-1|TRBV25-1
TGTGCCAGCAGGTATGACACTGAAGCTTTCTTT
CASRYDTEAFF
>-|-|TRBJ2-7|TRBV27
TGTGCCAGCAGTTTGTGGGAAGGCTCCTACGAGCAGTACTTC
CASSLWEGSYEQYF
>TRBD2|-|TRBJ2-3|TRBV5-5
TGTGCCAGCAGCTTGGGATCTAGCGGGAGTGGTTGGGATACGCAGTATTTT
CASSLGSSGSGWDTQYF
>TRBD2|-|TRBJ2-2|TRBV5-1
TGCGCCAGCAGCTTGCTTCCACTAGCGAGTAACACCGGGGAGCTGTTTTTT
CASSLLPLASNTGELFF
>TRBD1|-|TRBJ1-1|TRBV28
TGTGCCAGCAGTTTTCTACAGGGGGATCGGGCTTTCTTT
CASSFLQGDRAFF
>-|few|TRBJ1-1|TRBV5-6
TGTGCCAGCAGCTTGGGGGGCAGATTGAACACTGAAGCTTTCTTT
CASSLGGRLNTEAFF